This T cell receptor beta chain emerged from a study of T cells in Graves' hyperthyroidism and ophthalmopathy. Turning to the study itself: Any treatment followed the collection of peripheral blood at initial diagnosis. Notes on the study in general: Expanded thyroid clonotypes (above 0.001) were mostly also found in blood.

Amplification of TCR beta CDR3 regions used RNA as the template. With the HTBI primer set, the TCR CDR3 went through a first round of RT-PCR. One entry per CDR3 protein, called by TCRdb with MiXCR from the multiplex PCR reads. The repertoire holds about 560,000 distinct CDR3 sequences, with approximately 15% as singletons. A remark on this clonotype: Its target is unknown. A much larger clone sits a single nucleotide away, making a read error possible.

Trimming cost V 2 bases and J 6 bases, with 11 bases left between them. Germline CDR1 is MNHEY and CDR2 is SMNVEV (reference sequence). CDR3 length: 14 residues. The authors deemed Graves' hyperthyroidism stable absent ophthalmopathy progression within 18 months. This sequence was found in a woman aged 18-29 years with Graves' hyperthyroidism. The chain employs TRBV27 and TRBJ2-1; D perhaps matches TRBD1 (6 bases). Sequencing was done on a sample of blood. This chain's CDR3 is CASSLTGYFNEQFF. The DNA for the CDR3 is TGTGCCAGCAGTTTAACAGGGTACTTCAATGAGCAGTTCTTC.